This T cell receptor beta chain comes out of a study of neoadjuvant nivolumab and ipilimumab in lung cancer. Germline V gives CDR1 SGDLS, CDR2 YYNGEE. Trimming cost V 2 bases and J 8 bases, with 10 bases left between them. The length of the CDR3 is 12 residues. As regards this clone: The antigen is not known.

Profiled with immunoSEQ multiplex PCR; TCRdb holds only in-frame clones, not every one. Among fewer than 40,000 clones listed, roughly 87% were seen once. Overall study findings and caveats: Only a single major-pathologic-response sample was available for clonality analysis.

The source is an adult with non-small cell lung cancer. Here the sequenced sample was peripheral blood, taken before neoadjuvant nivolumab, alone or with ipilimumab. This rearrangement joins TRBV9 to TRBJ1-2; D gene uncertain. Written as DNA, the CDR3 is TGTGCCAGCAGCGTGGGTAGTGAAGGCTACACCTTC. This sequence encodes CASSVGSEGYTF.